Sequencing of this T cell receptor (beta chain) was carried out in a study of OX40 agonist ivuxolimab in advanced cancers. Study context: Patients treated during dose escalation were battling hepatocellular carcinoma, melanoma, renal cell or head and neck cancer.

Study observations and caveats: Among the lowest peripheral clonal expansion occurred in 0.1-3.0 mg/kg partial responders.

As to this clone: The antigen is not known.

Profiled with immunoSEQ multiplex PCR; TCRdb holds only in-frame clones, not every one. The data show some 42,000 clones, about 79% seen once. Germline CDR1 LGHNA, CDR2 YNFKEQ. Germline trimming cut 0 bases from V and 7 bases from J; bases unmatched to any gene: 6. CDR3 length: 16 residues. Autoimmune disease history or systemic immunosuppression excluded patients. The input for sequencing was CD4+ or CD8+ T cells sorted from blood, taken in a trial of the OX40 agonist ivuxolimab. This TCR was sampled from an adult with an advanced solid tumor such as melanoma, head and neck, liver or kidney cancer. The chain employs TRBV4-2 and TRBJ1-5; 10 bases agree with TRBD1. The CDR3 coding sequence is TGTGCCAGCAGCCAAGACGGAGGACAGGGGGACCAGCCCCAGCATTTT. This gives the protein CASSQDGGQGDQPQHF.